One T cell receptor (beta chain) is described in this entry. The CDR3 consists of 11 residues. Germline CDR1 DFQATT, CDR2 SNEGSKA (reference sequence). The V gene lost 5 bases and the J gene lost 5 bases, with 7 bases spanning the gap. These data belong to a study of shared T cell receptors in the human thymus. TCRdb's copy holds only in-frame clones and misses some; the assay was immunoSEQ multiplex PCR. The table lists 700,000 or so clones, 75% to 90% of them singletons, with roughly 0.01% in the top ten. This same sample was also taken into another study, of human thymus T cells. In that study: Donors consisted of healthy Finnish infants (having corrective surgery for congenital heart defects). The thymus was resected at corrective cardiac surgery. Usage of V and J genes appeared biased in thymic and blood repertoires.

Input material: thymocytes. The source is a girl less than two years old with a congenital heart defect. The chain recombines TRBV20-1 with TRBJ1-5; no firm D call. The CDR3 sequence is CSAVRDQPQHF. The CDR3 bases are TGCAGTGCTGTGAGGGATCAGCCCCAGCATTTT.